This is a list of T cell receptor beta chains from one sample in a study of blood T cell repertoires in COVID-19. The table came from immunoSEQ multiplex PCR; TCRdb's copy has only in-frame clones and leaves some out. Here the sample spans tens of thousands of clones, 75% to 90% being singletons. Sequenced input: peripheral blood. The receptors shown here come from a man between 60 and 70 years old with COVID-19, enrolled during active disease. The CDR3 runs from the conserved cysteine through the conserved F or W. Fields, in order: clone size, V gene, CDR3 length, D gene, J gene, CDR3 DNA, CDR3 protein. D genes are given only for firm matches. Size is omitted from some rows. Given values are once, few, many or a class for expanded clones.

few	TRBV27	13	TRBD1	TRBJ2-1	TGTGCCAGTTTCAGGGGGCGCAGTAATGAGCAGTTCTTC	CASFRGRSNEQFF
-	TRBV20-1	14	-	TRBJ1-5	TGCAGTGCTAGTTCCTCAGGGTTTAATCAGCCCCAGCATTTT	CSASSSGFNQPQHF
-	TRBV21-1	15	-	TRBJ2-1	TGTGCCAGCAGCCTTTGGACTAGCGGGCGTAATGAGCAGTTCTTC	CASSLWTSGRNEQFF
-	TRBV7-3	13	-	TRBJ2-5	TGTGCCAGCGGTTGGACAAACCAAGAGACCCAGTACTTC	CASGWTNQETQYF
-	TRBV9	14	-	TRBJ2-7	TGTGCCAGCGCGGCGGGGCCAAGCTCCTACGAGCAGTACTTC	CASAAGPSSYEQYF
-	TRBV27	16	-	TRBJ2-7	TGTGCCAGCAGTCCAAGGCGGGGAGATCAACGGTACGAGCAGTACTTC	CASSPRRGDQRYEQYF
-	TRBV7-8	14	-	TRBJ1-2	TGTGCCAGCAGCCCTACAGGGCAGGGTTATGGCTACACCTTC	CASSPTGQGYGYTF
-	TRBV2	13	TRBD1	TRBJ2-4	TGTGCCAGCAGCGGACAGGGCCCGGACATTCAGTACTTC	CASSGQGPDIQYF
-	TRBV27	16	TRBD1	TRBJ1-1	TGTGCCAGCAGAAGAAACCGACAGGGAATGAACACTGAAGCTTTCTTT	CASRRNRQGMNTEAFF
-	TRBV3-1/TRBV3-2	14	-	TRBJ2-7	TGTGCCAGCAGTCGCGGGTGGGGCTCCTACGAGCAGTACTTC	CASSRGWGSYEQYF
once	TRBV2	15	TRBD1	TRBJ1-6	TGTGCCAGCAGTCCCCCGGACAGGTTGGCTTCACCCCTCCACTTT	CASSPPDRLASPLHF
-	TRBV5-8	13	-	TRBJ2-3	TGTGCCAGCAGCTTGTACGAGTCAGATACGCAGTATTTT	CASSLYESDTQYF
-	TRBV5-1	16	TRBD2	TRBJ2-7	TGCGCCAGCAGCTTGCCACTAGCGGAAAAGACCTACGAGCAGTACTTC	CASSLPLAEKTYEQYF
-	TRBV11-2	18	TRBD2	TRBJ2-1	TGTGCCAGCAGCATCGGGACTAGCGGGAGGGCGCACTACAATGAGCAGTTCTTC	CASSIGTSGRAHYNEQFF
few	TRBV19	14	-	TRBJ1-5	TGTGCCAGTGTCAACATTGGTGGCAATCAGCCCCAGCATTTT	CASVNIGGNQPQHF
-	TRBV11-2	15	TRBD1	TRBJ2-1	TGTGCCAGCAGCCCCTGGGACAGCTCCTACAATGAGCAGTTCTTC	CASSPWDSSYNEQFF
-	TRBV12-3/TRBV12-4	12	-	TRBJ1-1	TGTGCCAGCACCGCGGTTTACACTGAAGCTTTCTTT	CASTAVYTEAFF
-	TRBV30	16	-	TRBJ2-2	TGTGCCTGGAGTTACGGCGGGACCCCTTGGATGGGGGAGCTGTTTTTT	CAWSYGGTPWMGELFF
-	TRBV5-1	14	-	TRBJ2-5	TGCGCCAGCAGCTTGGAGGGGGGGGCAGAGACCCAGTACTTC	CASSLEGGAETQYF
-	TRBV12-3/TRBV12-4	13	-	TRBJ1-5	TGTGCCAGCACCCTAGGGGGAAATCAGCCCCAGCATTTT	CASTLGGNQPQHF
-	TRBV5-1	14	-	TRBJ2-5	TGCGCCAGCAGCGACCCACAGGGTCAAGAGACCCAGTACTTC	CASSDPQGQETQYF
-	TRBV6-6	15	-	TRBJ2-7	TGTGCCAGCAGTCTAAGCGGGCCTAGCTCCTACGAGCAGTACTTC	CASSLSGPSSYEQYF